This TCR beta chain is from a study of OX40 agonist ivuxolimab in advanced cancers. Study details: Age averaged around 54 years (range about 20 to 80), and 80% to 90% were male. Broader study findings: More expanded clones were found, on average, in CD8+ than in CD4+ T cells.

Exclusion of a patient followed from autoimmune disease history or systemic immunosuppression. Germline V gene sequence: CDR1 MDHEN, CDR2 SYDVKM. The V gene lost 6 bases and the J gene lost 2 bases, with 17 bases spanning the gap. This CDR3 is built from 16 residues. Of note for this clone: Its antigen is undetermined.

The data were produced by immunoSEQ multiplex PCR, yet TCRdb's version contains in-frame clones alone and is incomplete. This sample has 50,000 or so clones, with around 85% found just once. The specimen comprised CD4+ or CD8+ T cells sorted from blood, sampled in a trial of the OX40 agonist ivuxolimab. This sequence was found in an adult with an advanced solid tumor such as melanoma, head and neck, liver or kidney cancer. The gene calls are TRBV28 and TRBJ2-4; either TRBD1 or TRBD2 may fit D (6 bases each). CDR3 sequence reads: CASSFRGGGPKNIQYF. The CDR3 DNA sequence: TGTGCCAGCAGCTTCAGGGGAGGTGGGCCCAAAAACATTCAGTACTTC.